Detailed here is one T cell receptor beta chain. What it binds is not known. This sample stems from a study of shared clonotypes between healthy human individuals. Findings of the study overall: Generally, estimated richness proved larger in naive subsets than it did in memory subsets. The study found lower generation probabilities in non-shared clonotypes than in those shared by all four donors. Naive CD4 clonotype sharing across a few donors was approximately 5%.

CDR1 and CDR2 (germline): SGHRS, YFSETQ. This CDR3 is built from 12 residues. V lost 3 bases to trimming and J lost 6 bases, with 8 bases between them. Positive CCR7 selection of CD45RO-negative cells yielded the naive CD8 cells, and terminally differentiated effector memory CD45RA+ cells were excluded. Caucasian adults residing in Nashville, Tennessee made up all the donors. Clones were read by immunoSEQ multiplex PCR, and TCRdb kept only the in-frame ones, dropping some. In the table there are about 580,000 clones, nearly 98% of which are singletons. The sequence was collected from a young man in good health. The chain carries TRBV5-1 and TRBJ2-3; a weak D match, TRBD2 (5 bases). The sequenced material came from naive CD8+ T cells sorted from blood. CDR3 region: CASSSGGDTQYF. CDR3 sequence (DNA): TGCGCCAGCAGCTCCGGCGGGGATACGCAGTATTTT.